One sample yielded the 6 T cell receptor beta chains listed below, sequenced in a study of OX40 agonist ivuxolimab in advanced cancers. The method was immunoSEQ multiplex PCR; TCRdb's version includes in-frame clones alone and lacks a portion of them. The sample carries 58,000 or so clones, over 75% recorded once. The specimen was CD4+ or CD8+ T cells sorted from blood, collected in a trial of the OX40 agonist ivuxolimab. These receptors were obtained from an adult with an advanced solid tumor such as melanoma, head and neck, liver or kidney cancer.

For the CDR3, the DNA is TGTGCCAGCAGCCTGATGGTAAACACTGAAGCTTTCTTT. It encodes CASSLMVNTEAFF. The J gene is TRBJ1-1, the V gene TRBV7-6; D ambiguous. The CDR3 has 13 amino acids. Trimming stripped 5 bases from V and 2 bases from J, with 9 bases between. The germline gives CDR1 SGHVS, CDR2 FNYEAQ.

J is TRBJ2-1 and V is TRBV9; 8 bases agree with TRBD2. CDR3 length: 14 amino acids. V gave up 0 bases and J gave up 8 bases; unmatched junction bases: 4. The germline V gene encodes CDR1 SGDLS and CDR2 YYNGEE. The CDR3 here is CASSVGTSTDEQFF. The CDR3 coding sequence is TGTGCCAGCAGCGTAGGGACTAGCACCGATGAGCAGTTCTTC.

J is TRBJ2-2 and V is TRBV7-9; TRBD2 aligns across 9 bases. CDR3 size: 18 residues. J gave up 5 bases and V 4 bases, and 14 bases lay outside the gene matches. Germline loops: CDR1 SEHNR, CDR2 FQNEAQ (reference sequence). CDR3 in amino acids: CASSYPNQAGGSTGELFF. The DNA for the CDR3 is TGTGCCAGCAGCTATCCAAATCAAGCGGGAGGTTCAACCGGGGAGCTGTTTTTT.

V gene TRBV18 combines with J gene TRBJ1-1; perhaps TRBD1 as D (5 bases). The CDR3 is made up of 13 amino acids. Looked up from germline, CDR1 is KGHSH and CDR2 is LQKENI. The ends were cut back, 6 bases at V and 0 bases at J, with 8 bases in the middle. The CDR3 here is CASSSDMNTEAFF. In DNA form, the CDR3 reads TGTGCCAGCTCGTCGGACATGAACACTGAAGCTTTCTTT.

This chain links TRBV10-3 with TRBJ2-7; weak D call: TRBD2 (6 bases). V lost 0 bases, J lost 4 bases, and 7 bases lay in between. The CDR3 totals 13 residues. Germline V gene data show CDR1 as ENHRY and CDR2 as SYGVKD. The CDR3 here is CAISESGGYEQYF. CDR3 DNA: TGTGCCATCAGTGAGTCGGGGGGTTACGAGCAGTACTTC.

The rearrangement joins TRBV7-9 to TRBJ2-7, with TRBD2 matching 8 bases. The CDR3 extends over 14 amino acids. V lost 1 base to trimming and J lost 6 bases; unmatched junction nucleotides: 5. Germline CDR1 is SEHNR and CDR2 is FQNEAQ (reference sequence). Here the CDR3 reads CASSLGFAGGEQYF. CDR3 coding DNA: TGTGCCAGCAGCTTAGGATTTGCGGGAGGCGAGCAGTACTTC.